This T cell receptor beta chain is from a study of Ad26.COV2.S vaccination and SARS-CoV-2 variants (dated by TCRdb to the early 2020s). Describing the broader study: Donors in the vaccine arm were drawn from COV1001, a multicentre, randomized, double-blind, placebo-controlled phase I-IIa trial testing Ad26.COV2.S in healthy adults. Ad26.COV2.S was administered intramuscularly at 5 x 10^10 or 1 x 10^11 viral particles, either as a single shot or as two shots given 56 days apart. TCRbeta repertoire sequencing served as the tool for gauging how specific and how broad the SARS-CoV-2-reactive T cell receptors were following Ad26.COV2.S vaccination. A total of about 30 samples were included in the TCR-sequenced set, comprising roughly 19 Ad26.COV2.S vaccine recipients, 5 placebo recipients and 8 SARS-CoV-2 convalescent individuals. Trial participants were randomized into five groups of five, in which low-dose or high-dose Ad26.COV2.S was given once or twice, or placebo was given on both occasions. Investigators remained blinded to trial group allocation during experiments and outcome assessment.

The paper as a whole reports these results and caveats: Spike-specific TCR breadth was higher in Ad26.COV2.S recipients than in placebo recipients (P = 0.0014). The authors noted that total T cell responses may have been underestimated by the TCR breadth and depth analyses. After vaccination, substantial breadth of spike-specific CD8+ and CD4+ T cell responses was reported. Comparing responses between vaccine doses or regimens was not something the study was powered to do. Non-spike TCR breadth was comparable between vaccine and placebo recipients, consistent with the vaccine containing only spike.

The CDR3 holds 17 amino acids from the cysteine to the phenylalanine. The DNA shown is the 51-base CDR3, in frame from base 1. CDR1 and CDR2 are read off the germline V gene as SGDLS and YYNGEE. Unmatched junction bases come to 8, with V trimmed by 3 bases and J by 5 bases. About this clone: It has no known antigen specificity. Base-call qualities are not available, and no considerably larger clone is one nucleotide away.

The immunoSEQ Assay was the method used to sequence TCRbeta CDR3 regions. After extraction, genomic DNA underwent amplification by bias-controlled multiplex PCR, followed by high-throughput sequencing. The authors' analysis ran thus. To quantify the absolute abundance of every unique TCRbeta CDR3 region, sequences were collapsed and filtered. T cell fraction was estimated by normalization of TCRbeta template counts to usable DNA, with usable DNA being measured through amplification of reference genes present in all nucleated cells. Repertoire TCRs were annotated as SARS-CoV-2-specific by exact matching of V gene, CDR3 amino acid sequence and J gene to a known reactive TCR set. The reference SARS-CoV-2 TCR set was derived from MIRA and filtered for enrichment in COVID-19-positive ImmuneCODE repertoires, a step that removed public or cross-reactive TCRs. Using the MIRA antigens, annotated TCRs were further analysed by specific ORF or by position within an ORF. Breadth was defined as annotated unique rearrangements over total unique productive rearrangements; depth was the summed frequency of those rearrangements. Two-sided Wilcoxon rank-sum tests were applied when comparing TCR breadth between groups. TCRdb provides this immuneACCESS table in a form limited to in-frame rearrangements. Some clones are lacking; in checked studies, under half of them reflect an unresolved V gene, and why the rest are absent is not known. V, J and clone size derive from that table, while D and trimming were established from the DNA sequence. Within this sample are roughly 400,000 clones, with less than 95% of them counted one time only. The ten largest account for roughly 3.9% of the sample.

Sample treatment or condition, as interpreted from the label and publication: about 20 received Ad26.COV2.S at low or high dose, single or two shots; 5 received placebo; per-sample allocation not given. Repertoires of vaccine and placebo recipients were sequenced from samples collected on day 63 after the first injection. Between 29 July and 7 August 2020, Cohort 1b enrolled 20 to 30 adults aged 18-55 years at one site in Boston, USA. Ad26.COV2.S was a replication-incompetent adenovirus type 26 vector expressing a prefusion-stabilized SARS-CoV-2 spike protein from the original Wuhan strain. The receptor chain draws on TRBV9 and TRBJ2-5, and 15 bases in between align with TRBD2. The source is a person between 18 and 60 years old who received the Ad26.COV2.S COVID-19 vaccine or a placebo. The source material was peripheral blood, sampled in a trial of Ad26.COV2.S vaccine versus placebo. The CDR3 loop reads CASSGLGTSGRRETQYF. The DNA sequence reads TGTGCCAGCAGCGGATTAGGGACTAGCGGGAGGAGGGAGACCCAGTACTTC.